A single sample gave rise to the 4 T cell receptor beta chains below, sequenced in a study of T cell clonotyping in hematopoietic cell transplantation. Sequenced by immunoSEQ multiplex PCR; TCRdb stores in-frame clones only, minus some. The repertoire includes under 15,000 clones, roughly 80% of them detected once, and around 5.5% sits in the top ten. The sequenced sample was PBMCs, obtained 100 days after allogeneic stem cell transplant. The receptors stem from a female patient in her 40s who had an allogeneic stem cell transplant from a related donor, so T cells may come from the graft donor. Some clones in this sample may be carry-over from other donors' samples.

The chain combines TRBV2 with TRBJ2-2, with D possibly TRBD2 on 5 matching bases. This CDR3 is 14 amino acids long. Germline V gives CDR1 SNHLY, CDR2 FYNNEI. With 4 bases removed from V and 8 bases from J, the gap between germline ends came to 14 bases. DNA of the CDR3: TGTGCCAGCAGTGTTAACTTAGCGTGGGGGGAGCTGTTTTTT. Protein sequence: CASSVNLAWGELFF.

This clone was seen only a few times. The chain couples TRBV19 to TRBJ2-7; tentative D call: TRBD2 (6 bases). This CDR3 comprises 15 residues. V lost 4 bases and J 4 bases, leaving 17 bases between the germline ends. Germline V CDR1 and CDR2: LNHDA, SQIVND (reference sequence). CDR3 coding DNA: TGTGCCAGTAGTACAACCGGGACTCTTACTTACGAGCAGTACTTC. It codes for CASSTTGTLTYEQYF. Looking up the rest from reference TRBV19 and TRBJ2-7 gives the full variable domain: DGGITQSPKYLFRKEGQNVTLSCEQNLNHDAMYWYRQDPGQGLRLIYYSQIVNDFQKGDIAEGYSVSREKKESFPLTVTSAQKNPTAFYLCASSTTGTLTYEQYFGPGTRLTVT.

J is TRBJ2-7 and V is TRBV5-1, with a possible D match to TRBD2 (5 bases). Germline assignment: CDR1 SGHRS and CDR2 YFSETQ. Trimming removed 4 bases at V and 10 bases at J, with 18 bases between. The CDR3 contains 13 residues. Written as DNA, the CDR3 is TGCGCCAGCAGCGATGGTAGCAGACTAAGTCAGTACTTC. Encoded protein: CASSDGSRLSQYF.

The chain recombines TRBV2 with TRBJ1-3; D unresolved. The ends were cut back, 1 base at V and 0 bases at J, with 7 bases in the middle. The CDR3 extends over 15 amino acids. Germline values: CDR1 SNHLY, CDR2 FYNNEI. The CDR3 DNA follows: TGTGCCAGCAGTGAAGACAGAAGCTCTGGAAACACCATATATTTT. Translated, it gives CASSEDRSSGNTIYF. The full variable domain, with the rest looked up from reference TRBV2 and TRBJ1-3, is EPEVTQTPSHQVTQMGQEVILRCVPISNHLYFYWYRQILGQKVEFLVSFYNNEISEKSEIFDDQFSVERPDGSNFTLKIRSTKLEDSAMYFCASSEDRSSGNTIYFGEGSWLTVV.